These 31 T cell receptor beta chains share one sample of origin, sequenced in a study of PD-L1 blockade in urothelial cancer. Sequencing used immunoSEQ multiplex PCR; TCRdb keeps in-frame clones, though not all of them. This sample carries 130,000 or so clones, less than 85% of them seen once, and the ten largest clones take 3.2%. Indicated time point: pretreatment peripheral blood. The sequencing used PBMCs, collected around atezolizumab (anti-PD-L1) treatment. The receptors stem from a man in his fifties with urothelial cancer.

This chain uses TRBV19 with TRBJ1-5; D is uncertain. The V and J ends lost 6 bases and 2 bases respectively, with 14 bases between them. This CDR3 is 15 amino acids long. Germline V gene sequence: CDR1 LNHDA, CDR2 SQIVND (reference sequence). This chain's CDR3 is CASSLRWRGNQPQHF. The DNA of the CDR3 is TGTGCCAGTAGCTTAAGGTGGAGGGGCAATCAGCCCCAGCATTTT.

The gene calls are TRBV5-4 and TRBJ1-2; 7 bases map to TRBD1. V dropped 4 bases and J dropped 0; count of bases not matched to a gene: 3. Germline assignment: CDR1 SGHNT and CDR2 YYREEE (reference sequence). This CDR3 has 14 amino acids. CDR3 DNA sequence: TGTGCCAGCAGCCCGGGACAGTCTAACTATGGCTACACCTTC. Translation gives CASSPGQSNYGYTF.

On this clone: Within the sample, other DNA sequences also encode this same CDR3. CDR3 DNA: TGTGCCAGCTCACCCGGGACAACTAACACCGGGGAGCTGTTTTTT. Translating gives CASSPGTTNTGELFF. This chain uses TRBV18 with TRBJ2-2; possible D gene TRBD1, 6 bases. This CDR3 is built from 15 residues. Between the trimmed V and J ends, which lost 3 bases and 2 bases, there was a span of 10 bases. From germline, CDR1 is KGHSH and CDR2 LQKENI.

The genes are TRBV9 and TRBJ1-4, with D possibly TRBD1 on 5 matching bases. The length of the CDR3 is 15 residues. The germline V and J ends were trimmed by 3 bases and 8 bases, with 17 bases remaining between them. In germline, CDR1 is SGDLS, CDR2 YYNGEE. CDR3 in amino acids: CASSARGGDPEKLFF. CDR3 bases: TGTGCCAGCAGCGCCCGGGGGGGGGATCCAGAAAAACTGTTTTTT. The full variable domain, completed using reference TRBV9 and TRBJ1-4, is DSGVTQTPKHLITATGQRVTLRCSPRSGDLSVYWYQQSLDQGLQFLIQYYNGEERAKGNILERFSAQQFPDLHSELNLSSLELGDSALYFCASSARGGDPEKLFFGSGTQLSVL.

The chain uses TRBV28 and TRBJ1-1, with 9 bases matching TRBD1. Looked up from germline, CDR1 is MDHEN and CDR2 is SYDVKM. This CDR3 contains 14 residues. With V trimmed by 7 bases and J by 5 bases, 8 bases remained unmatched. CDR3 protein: CASITGQGTTEAFF. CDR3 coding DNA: TGTGCCAGCATTACCGGACAGGGGACGACTGAAGCTTTCTTT. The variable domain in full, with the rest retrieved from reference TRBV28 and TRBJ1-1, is DVKVTQSSRYLVKRTGEKVFLECVQDMDHENMFWYRQDPGLGLRLIYFSYDVKMKEKGDIPEGYSVSREKKERFSLILESASTNQTSMYLCASITGQGTTEAFFGQGTRLTVV.

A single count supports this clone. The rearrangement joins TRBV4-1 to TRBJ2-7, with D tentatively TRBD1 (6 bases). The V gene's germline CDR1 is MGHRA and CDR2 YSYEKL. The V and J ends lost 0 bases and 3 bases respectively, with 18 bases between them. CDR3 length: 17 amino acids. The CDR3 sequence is CASSQESHTGTIYEQYF. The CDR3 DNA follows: TGCGCCAGCAGCCAAGAATCACATACCGGGACAATCTACGAGCAGTACTTC.

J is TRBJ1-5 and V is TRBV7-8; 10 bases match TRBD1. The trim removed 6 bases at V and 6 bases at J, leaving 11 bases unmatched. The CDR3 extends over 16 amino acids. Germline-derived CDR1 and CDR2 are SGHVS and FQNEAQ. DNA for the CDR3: TGTGCCAGCAGTCTTCAGCCGGGACAGGGGTTTCAGCCCCAGCATTTT. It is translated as CASSLQPGQGFQPQHF.

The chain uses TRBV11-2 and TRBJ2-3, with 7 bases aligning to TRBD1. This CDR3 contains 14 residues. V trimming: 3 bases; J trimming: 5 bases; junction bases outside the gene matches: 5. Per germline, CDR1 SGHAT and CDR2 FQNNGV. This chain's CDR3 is CASSFSRGRDTQYF. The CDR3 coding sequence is TGTGCCAGCAGCTTCAGCAGGGGGAGAGATACGCAGTATTTT.

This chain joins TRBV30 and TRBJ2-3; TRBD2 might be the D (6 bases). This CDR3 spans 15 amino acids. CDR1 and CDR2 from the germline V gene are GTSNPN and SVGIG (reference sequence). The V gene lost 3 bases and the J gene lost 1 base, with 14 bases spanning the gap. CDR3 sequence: CAWRRAGTRTDTQYF. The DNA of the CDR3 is TGTGCCTGGAGACGGGCGGGGACCCGCACAGATACGCAGTATTTT. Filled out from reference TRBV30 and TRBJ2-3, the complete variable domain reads SQTIHQWPATLVQPVGSPLSLECTVEGTSNPNLYWYRQAAGRGLQLLFYSVGIGQISSEVPQNLSASRPQDRQFILSSKKLLLSDSGFYLCAWRRAGTRTDTQYFGPGTRLTVL.

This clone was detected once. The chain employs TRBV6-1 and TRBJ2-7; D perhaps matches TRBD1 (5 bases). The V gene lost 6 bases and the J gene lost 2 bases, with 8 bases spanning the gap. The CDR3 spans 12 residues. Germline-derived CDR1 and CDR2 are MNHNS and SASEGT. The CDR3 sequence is CASRKGTYEQYF. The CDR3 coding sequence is TGTGCCAGCAGGAAGGGGACCTACGAGCAGTACTTC.

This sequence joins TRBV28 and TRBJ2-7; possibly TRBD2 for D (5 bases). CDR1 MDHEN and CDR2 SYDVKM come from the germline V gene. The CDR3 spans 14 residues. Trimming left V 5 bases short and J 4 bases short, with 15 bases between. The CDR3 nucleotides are TGTGCCAGCAGTCCTCCTAGCCGTACTTACGAGCAGTACTTC. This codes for CASSPPSRTYEQYF.

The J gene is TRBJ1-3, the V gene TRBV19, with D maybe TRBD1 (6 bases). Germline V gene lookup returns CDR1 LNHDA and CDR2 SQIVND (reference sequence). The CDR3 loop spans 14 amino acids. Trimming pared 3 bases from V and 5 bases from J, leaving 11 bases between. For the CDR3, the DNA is TGTGCCAGTAGTATCCGGGACAATCGAAACACCATATATTTT. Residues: CASSIRDNRNTIYF.

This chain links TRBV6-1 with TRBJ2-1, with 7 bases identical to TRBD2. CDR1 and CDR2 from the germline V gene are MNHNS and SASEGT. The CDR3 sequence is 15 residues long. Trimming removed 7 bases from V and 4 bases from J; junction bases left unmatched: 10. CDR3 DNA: TGTGCCAGCAAGAATCCTAGCGGAGGGTACAATGAGCAGTTCTTC. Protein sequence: CASKNPSGGYNEQFF.

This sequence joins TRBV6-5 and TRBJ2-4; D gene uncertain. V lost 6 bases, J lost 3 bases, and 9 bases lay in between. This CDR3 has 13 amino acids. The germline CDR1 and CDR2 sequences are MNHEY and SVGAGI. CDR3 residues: CASRRSGKNIQYF. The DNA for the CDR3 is TGTGCCAGCAGGCGGTCCGGCAAAAACATTCAGTACTTC.

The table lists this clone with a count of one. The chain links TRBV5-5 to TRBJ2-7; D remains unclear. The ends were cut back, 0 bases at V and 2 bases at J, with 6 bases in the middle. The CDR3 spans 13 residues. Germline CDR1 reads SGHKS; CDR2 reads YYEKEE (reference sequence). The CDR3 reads CASSLADTYEQYF. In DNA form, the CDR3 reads TGTGCCAGCAGCTTGGCCGACACCTACGAGCAGTACTTC. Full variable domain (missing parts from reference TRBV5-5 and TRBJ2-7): DAGVTQSPTHLIKTRGQQVTLRCSPISGHKSVSWYQQVLGQGPQFIFQYYEKEERGRGNFPDRFSARQFPNYSSELNVNALLLGDSALYLCASSLADTYEQYFGPGTRLTVT.

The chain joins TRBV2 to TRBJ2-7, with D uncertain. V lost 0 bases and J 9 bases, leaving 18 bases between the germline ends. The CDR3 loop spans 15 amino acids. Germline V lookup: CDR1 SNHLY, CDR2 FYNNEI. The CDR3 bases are TGTGCCAGCAGTGAAGCGCCCCCTGGAGTCCGTTCGCAGTACTTC. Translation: CASSEAPPGVRSQYF. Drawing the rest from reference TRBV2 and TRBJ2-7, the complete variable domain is EPEVTQTPSHQVTQMGQEVILRCVPISNHLYFYWYRQILGQKVEFLVSFYNNEISEKSEIFDDQFSVERPDGSNFTLKIRSTKLEDSAMYFCASSEAPPGVRSQYFGPGTRLTVT.

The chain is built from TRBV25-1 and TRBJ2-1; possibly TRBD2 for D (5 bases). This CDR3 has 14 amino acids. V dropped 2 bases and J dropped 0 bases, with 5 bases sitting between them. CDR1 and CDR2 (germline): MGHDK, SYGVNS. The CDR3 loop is CASSEGSSYNEQFF. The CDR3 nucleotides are TGTGCCAGCAGTGAAGGGAGCTCCTACAATGAGCAGTTCTTC.

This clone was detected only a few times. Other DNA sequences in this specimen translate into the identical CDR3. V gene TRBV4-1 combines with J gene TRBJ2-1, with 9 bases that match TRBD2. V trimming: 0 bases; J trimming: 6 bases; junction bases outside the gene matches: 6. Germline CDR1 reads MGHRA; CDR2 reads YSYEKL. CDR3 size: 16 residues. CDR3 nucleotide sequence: TGCGCCAGCAGCCAAGATCTAACTAGCGGGCGCAATGAGCAGTTCTTC. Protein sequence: CASSQDLTSGRNEQFF.

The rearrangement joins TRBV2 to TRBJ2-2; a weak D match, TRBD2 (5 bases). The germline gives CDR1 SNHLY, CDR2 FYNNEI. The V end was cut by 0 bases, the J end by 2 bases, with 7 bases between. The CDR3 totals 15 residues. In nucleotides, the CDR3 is TGTGCCAGCAGTGAAGCGAGGGTTAACACCGGGGAGCTGTTTTTT. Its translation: CASSEARVNTGELFF.

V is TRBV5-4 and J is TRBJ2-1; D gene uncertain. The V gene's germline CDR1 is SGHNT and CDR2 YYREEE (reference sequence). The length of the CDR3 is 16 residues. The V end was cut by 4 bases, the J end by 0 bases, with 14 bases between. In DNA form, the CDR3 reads TGTGCCAGCAGCCCCCCCGGAGCAGCCTCCTACAATGAGCAGTTCTTC. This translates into CASSPPGAASYNEQFF.

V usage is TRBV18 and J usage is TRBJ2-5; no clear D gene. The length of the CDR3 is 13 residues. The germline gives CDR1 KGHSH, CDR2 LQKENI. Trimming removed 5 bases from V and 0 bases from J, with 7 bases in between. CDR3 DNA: TGTGCCAGCTCAATAGCATACCAAGAGACCCAGTACTTC. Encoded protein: CASSIAYQETQYF.

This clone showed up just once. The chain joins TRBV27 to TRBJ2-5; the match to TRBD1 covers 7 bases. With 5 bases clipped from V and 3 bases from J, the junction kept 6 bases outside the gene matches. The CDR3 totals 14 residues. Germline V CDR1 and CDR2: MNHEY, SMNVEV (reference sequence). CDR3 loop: CASSAAGTEETQYF. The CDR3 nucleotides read TGTGCCAGCAGTGCAGCCGGGACAGAAGAGACCCAGTACTTC.

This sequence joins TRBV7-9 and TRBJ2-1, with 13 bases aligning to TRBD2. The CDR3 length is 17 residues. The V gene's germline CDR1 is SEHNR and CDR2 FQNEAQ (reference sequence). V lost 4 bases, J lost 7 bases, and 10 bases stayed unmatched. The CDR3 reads CASSSPGLAGVGNEQFF. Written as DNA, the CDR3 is TGTGCCAGCAGCTCACCTGGACTAGCGGGAGTGGGTAATGAGCAGTTCTTC.

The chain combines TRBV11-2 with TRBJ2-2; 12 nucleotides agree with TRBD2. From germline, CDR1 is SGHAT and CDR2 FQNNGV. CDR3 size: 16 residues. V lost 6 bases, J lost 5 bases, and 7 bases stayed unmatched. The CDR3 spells CASSPPTSGRTGELFF. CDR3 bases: TGTGCCAGCAGTCCCCCAACTAGCGGGAGGACCGGGGAGCTGTTTTTT. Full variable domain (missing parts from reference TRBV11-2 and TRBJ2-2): EAGVAQSPRYKIIEKRQSVAFWCNPISGHATLYWYQQILGQGPKLLIQFQNNGVVDDSQLPKDRFSAERLKGVDSTLKIQPAKLEDSAVYLCASSPPTSGRTGELFFGEGSRLTVL.

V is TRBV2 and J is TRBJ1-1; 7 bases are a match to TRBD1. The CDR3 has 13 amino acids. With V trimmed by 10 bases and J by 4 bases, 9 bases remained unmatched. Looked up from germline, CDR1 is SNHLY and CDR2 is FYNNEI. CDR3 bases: TGTGCCATCCGCCCGTCAGGGGGCACTGAAGCTTTCTTT. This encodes CAIRPSGGTEAFF.

The CDR3 DNA sequence: TGTGCCAGCAGCCGGACTAGCGGAGCCAAAAACATTCAGTACTTC. Protein product: CASSRTSGAKNIQYF. The genes are TRBV6-1 and TRBJ2-4, with 10 nucleotides matching TRBD2. Trimming removed 6 bases from V and 0 bases from J; junction bases left unmatched: 2. Germline lookup yields CDR1 MNHNS and CDR2 SASEGT. The CDR3 length is 15 residues.

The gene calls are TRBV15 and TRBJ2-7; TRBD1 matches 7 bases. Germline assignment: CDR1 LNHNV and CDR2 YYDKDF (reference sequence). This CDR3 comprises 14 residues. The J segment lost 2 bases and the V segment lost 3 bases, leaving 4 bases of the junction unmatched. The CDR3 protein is CATSRKTGAYEQYF. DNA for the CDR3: TGTGCCACCAGCAGGAAAACAGGGGCCTACGAGCAGTACTTC.

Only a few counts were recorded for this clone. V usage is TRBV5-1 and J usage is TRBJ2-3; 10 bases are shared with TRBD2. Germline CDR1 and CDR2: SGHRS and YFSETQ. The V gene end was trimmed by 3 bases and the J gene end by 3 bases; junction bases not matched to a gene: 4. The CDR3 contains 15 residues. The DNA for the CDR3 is TGCGCCAGCAGCTGGAGCGGGAGGGGAACAGATACGCAGTATTTT. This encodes CASSWSGRGTDTQYF.

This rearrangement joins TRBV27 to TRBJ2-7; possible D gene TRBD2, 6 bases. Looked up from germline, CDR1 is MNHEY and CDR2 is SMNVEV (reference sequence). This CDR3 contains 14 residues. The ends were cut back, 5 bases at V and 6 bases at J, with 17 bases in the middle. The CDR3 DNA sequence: TGTGCCAGCAGTGGCGGACCCTGGAGGGTCGAGCAGTACTTC. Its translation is CASSGGPWRVEQYF.

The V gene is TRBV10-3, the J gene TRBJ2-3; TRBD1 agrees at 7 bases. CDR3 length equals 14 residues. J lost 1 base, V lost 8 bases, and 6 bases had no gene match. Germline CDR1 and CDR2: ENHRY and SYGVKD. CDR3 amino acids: CAIRRGQGTDTQYF. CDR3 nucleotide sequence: TGTGCCATCCGAAGGGGGCAAGGCACAGATACGCAGTATTTT.

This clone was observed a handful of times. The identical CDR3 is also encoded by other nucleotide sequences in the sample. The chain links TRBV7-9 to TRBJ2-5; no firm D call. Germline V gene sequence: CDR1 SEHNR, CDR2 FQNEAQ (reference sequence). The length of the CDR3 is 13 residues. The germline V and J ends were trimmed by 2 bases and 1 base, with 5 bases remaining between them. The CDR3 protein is CASSLRGQETQYF. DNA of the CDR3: TGTGCCAGCAGCTTACGCGGCCAAGAGACCCAGTACTTC. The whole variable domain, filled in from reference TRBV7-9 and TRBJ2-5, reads DTGVSQNPRHKITKRGQNVTFRCDPISEHNRLYWYRQTLGQGPEFLTYFQNEAQLEKSRLLSDRFSAERPKGSFSTLEIQRTEQGDSAMYLCASSLRGQETQYFGPGTRLLVL.